The sample holds a few counts of the clone carrying this T cell receptor beta chain. Antigen unknown. Unique molecular identifiers were incorporated into the prepared TCRbeta library. TCRdb recomputed calls from the PCR reads with MiXCR, one row per CDR3 protein. The sample has about 150,000 distinct CDR3 sequences, roughly 8.8% seen once. V was shortened by 11 bases and J by 8 bases, with 31 bases between the two germline ends. This CDR3 contains 17 residues. Germline values: CDR1 LGHDT, CDR2 YNNKEL (reference sequence). This specimen belongs to a study of T-cell reconstitution after alpha-beta-depleted transplantation in children. Regarding the study as a whole: T-cell numbers and diversity, one year after transplant, stemmed largely from T cells that were newly produced. Some patients' high day-60 TCRbeta diversity was attributed to recipient cells surviving conditioning. Several hundred expanded graft clones reportedly supplied alpha-beta T cells about two months after transplant.

The receptor was isolated from a female patient aged 2 to 10 who had a stem cell transplant for congenital amegakaryocytic thrombocytopenia, so the T cells may come from the graft donor. The chain is built from TRBV3-1 and TRBJ2-1; D might be TRBD1 (6 bases). Sequenced here: PBMCs, mostly from graft donor cells, sampled 180 days after TCRalphabeta/CD19-depleted stem cell transplant. The CDR3 DNA sequence: TGTGCCTGCTGCCTTGGGGTCGTAGTGGGGGCCGATGATGAGCAGTTCTTC. Translation: CACCLGVVVGADDEQFF.